Listed below are T cell receptor beta chains from one sample, sequenced in a study of PD-1 blockade in classical Hodgkin lymphoma. Assay used: immunoSEQ multiplex PCR; TCRdb lists only in-frame clones, some missing. The data show 40,000 to 50,000 clones, roughly 86% seen once. The source material was peripheral blood mononuclear cells (PBMCs), sampled before the second cycle of nivolumab. The source of these receptors is a human donor with classical Hodgkin lymphoma. The CDR3 runs from the conserved cysteine through the conserved F or W.

j_call v_call cdr3_aa
TRBJ2-5 TRBV28 CASRGASQETQYF
TRBJ2-7 TRBV9 CASSASGTIYEQYF
TRBJ2-4 TRBV11-2 CASSHPDRVGKNIQYF
TRBJ2-1 TRBV27 CASSLSRTGYNEQFF
TRBJ2-1 TRBV5-1 CASSIMGEQFF
TRBJ2-5 TRBV5-5 CASSFLPSGSQETQYF
TRBJ1-4 TRBV6-1 CATWYPDRGNEKLFF
TRBJ2-7 TRBV27 CASSLRDSRYEQYF
TRBJ2-1 TRBV7-9 CASSGGLVNSNEQFF
TRBJ2-6 TRBV5-1 CASEGGGLNRANVLTF
TRBJ2-3 TRBV25-1 CASSDPSGRAGLDTQYF
TRBJ1-5 TRBV19 CATHPRDRTPNQPQHF
TRBJ2-7 TRBV5-6 CASSLDLGAGGGASYEQYF
TRBJ2-7 TRBV6-1 CASSEAWGEQYF
TRBJ1-5 TRBV5-8 CASSRDRGRNQPQHF
TRBJ2-3 TRBV4-3 CASSQDRPGGGRDTQYF
TRBJ1-2 TRBV7-9 CASSYTGTEYGYTF
TRBJ2-5 TRBV4-1 CASSQGRTAAPQETQYF
TRBJ2-1 TRBV4-3 CASSRGRENEQFF
TRBJ1-4 TRBV11-2 CASTKDRAGEKLFF
TRBJ1-1 TRBV5-6 CASSLGGRGTEAFF
TRBJ2-3 TRBV11-2 CASSNLRGASGRTTDTQYF
TRBJ1-5 TRBV6-5 CASSYLQGQGQPQHF
TRBJ2-1 TRBV4-2 CASSQDFGGTYNEQFF
TRBJ2-3 TRBV5-1 CASGGTSGYTDTQYF
TRBJ2-1 TRBV5-1 CASSPLAGGPYEQFF
TRBJ2-7 TRBV20-1 CSAGWGGEQYF
TRBJ1-1 TRBV4-1 CASSQDPHDSNTEAFF
TRBJ2-7 TRBV6-6 CASFRGQGYEQYF
TRBJ2-7 TRBV10-3 CAISEEAGVYEQYF
TRBJ1-1 TRBV4-1 CASSQETGPSNTEAFF
TRBJ2-7 TRBV7-2 CASSPGAGYEQYF
TRBJ2-7 TRBV27 CASSTSGQGYEQYF
TRBJ1-1 TRBV7-9 CASSLAGFMNTEAFF
TRBJ2-7 TRBV18 CASSPQGQGGSYEQYF
TRBJ2-6 TRBV4-2 CASSQERSSGANVLTF
TRBJ1-4 TRBV20-1 CRDGLGEKLFF
TRBJ2-6 TRBV2 CASSEAMVRNLSGANVLTF
TRBJ1-1 TRBV4-3 CASSQGSYTEAFF
TRBJ2-7 TRBV4-3 CASSQVGTGETYEQYF
TRBJ2-7 TRBV27 CASSPNGGYEQYF